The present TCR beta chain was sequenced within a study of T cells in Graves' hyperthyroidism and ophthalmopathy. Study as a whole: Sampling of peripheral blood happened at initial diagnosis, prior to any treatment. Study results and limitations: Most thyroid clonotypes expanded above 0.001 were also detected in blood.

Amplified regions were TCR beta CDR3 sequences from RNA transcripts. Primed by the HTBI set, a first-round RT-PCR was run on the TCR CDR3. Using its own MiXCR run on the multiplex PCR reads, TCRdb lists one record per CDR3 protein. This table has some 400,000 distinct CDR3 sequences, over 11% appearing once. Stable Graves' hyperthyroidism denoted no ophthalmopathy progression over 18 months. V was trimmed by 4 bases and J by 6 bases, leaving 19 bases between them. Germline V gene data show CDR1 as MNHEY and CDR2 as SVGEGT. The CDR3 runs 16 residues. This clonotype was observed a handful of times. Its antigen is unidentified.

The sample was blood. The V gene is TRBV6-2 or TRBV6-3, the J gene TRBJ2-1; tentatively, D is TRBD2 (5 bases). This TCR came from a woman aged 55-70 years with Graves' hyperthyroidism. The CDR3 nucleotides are TGTGCCAGCAGTTCCACCAGCGCGAGGGTGTTCAATGAGCAGTTCTTC. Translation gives CASSSTSARVFNEQFF.